These T cell receptor beta chains were read from a single sample in a study of cytomegalovirus exposure and HLA in healthy donors. Using immunoSEQ multiplex PCR, the repertoire was profiled, and TCRdb retains in-frame clones only, with some absent. The sample consists of about 140,000 clones, 73% of them appearing once. Sequenced material: PBMCs. These receptors were obtained from a human donor in good health. The CDR3 runs from the conserved cysteine through the conserved F or W. A D gene is named only where the DNA matches it firmly. Size is stated for part of the rows, as once, few or many counts, or as a class when the clone is expanded.

>TRBJ1-2|TRBD1|TRBV2|NA
TGTGCCAGCAGTGTTAGACAGGGGGTGCGTGGCTACACCTTC
CASSVRQGVRGYTF
>TRBJ2-7|TRBD1|TRBV11-2|NA
TGTGCCAGCAGCTCTGGGACAGCCTACGAGCAGTACTTC
CASSSGTAYEQYF
>TRBJ2-2|NA|TRBV6-1|NA
TGTGCCAGCATCCGTACCGGGGAGCTGTTTTTT
CASIRTGELFF
>TRBJ2-1|TRBD2|TRBV29-1|NA
TGCAGCGTCCGCCCCAGCGGGGGGACACAGCAGTTCTTC
CSVRPSGGTQQFF
>TRBJ2-7|TRBD1|TRBV19|NA
TGTGCCAGTAGTATTCCCGGACAGGGCGAGCAGTACTTC
CASSIPGQGEQYF
>TRBJ1-5|NA|TRBV7-9|NA
TGTGCCAGCAGCTTCCGGAGCAATCAGCCCCAGCATTTT
CASSFRSNQPQHF
>TRBJ2-1|TRBD1|TRBV19|NA
TGTGCCAGTAGCACCGGACAGGAAAGCTCCTACAATGAGCAGTTCTTC
CASSTGQESSYNEQFF
>TRBJ2-5|TRBD2|TRBV10-3|once
TGTGCCATCAGTGTATCTCTAGCGGGGGGCATGGAGACCCAGTACTTC
CAISVSLAGGMETQYF
>TRBJ2-7|NA|TRBV6-5|NA
TGTGCCAGCAGCCGACAGTGGGCAAGCTACGAGCAGTACTTC
CASSRQWASYEQYF
>TRBJ2-5|TRBD1|TRBV28|NA
TGTGCCAGCAGTTTAATGACAGGGAGATTGACCCAGTACTTC
CASSLMTGRLTQYF
>TRBJ2-7|NA|TRBV10-2|NA
TGCGCCAGCAGGGAGACGAGAGTGCCCTACGAGCAGTACTTC
CASRETRVPYEQYF
>TRBJ1-1|NA|TRBV7-9|NA
TGTGCCAGCAGCTTTCCGGGTAGAACAAGTGAAGCTTTCTTT
CASSFPGRTSEAFF
>TRBJ1-3|NA|TRBV5-1|NA
TGCGCCAGCAGCATAGACAGTCACATATATTTT
CASSIDSHIYF
>TRBJ2-1|TRBD2|TRBV7-6|few
TGTGCCAGCAGCGTTCCTGGACTAGCGGGAATAGATGAGCAGTTCTTC
CASSVPGLAGIDEQFF
>TRBJ2-1|NA|TRBV20-1|NA
TGCAGTGCTGAAGAAGAGAATGAGCAGTTCTTC
CSAEEENEQFF
>TRBJ2-7|NA|TRBV5-1|NA
TGCGCCAGCAGCTTGGACAGGGTTGTCGGCGAGCAGTACTTC
CASSLDRVVGEQYF
>TRBJ1-4|TRBD1|TRBV6-6|NA
TGTGCCAGCAGTGGCCGACAGGGGACGACTGAAAAACTGTTTTTT
CASSGRQGTTEKLFF
>TRBJ2-3|TRBD2|TRBV6-5|NA
TGTGCCAGCAGTGAAGGGACTAGTAGGCATACGCAGTATTTT
CASSEGTSRHTQYF
>TRBJ1-4|NA|TRBV4-1|NA
TGCGCCAGCAGCCAAGAGCGGCGCGGGGCTCGAATGGGGGAAAAACTGTTTTTT
CASSQERRGARMGEKLFF
>TRBJ2-7|NA|TRBV14|NA
TGTGCCAGCAGTACTCTCGACAGTACCTACGAGCAGTACTTC
CASSTLDSTYEQYF
>TRBJ1-5|NA|TRBV28|NA
TGTGCCAGCAGTTTTGTGACAGACTTCAATCAGCCCCAGCATTTT
CASSFVTDFNQPQHF
>TRBJ1-2|NA|TRBV9|few
TGTGCCAGCAGCGTTTCGTCCGTTTATGGCTACACCTTC
CASSVSSVYGYTF
>TRBJ2-2|TRBD2|TRBV7-8|NA
TGTGCCAGCAGCTGGAGGACTAGCGGGGGGATGAACACCGGGGAGCTGTTTTTT
CASSWRTSGGMNTGELFF
>TRBJ2-1|TRBD2|TRBV9|NA
TGTGCCAGCAGCGCTTCCCTCTCTGCGGGAGTCGAGCAGTTCTTC
CASSASLSAGVEQFF
>TRBJ1-2|NA|TRBV9|NA
TGTGCTAGTTCAGGATTCGATGGCTACACCTTC
CASSGFDGYTF
>TRBJ2-3|NA|TRBV5-4|few
TGTGCCAGCAGCTCCCGGGACTCTGCCACAGATACGCAGTATTTT
CASSSRDSATDTQYF
>TRBJ2-1|TRBD2|TRBV15|NA
TGTGCCACCAGCGGCGGGAGCTACGACAATGAGCAGTTCTTC
CATSGGSYDNEQFF
>TRBJ2-7|NA|TRBV7-9|NA
TGTGCCAGCAACCCCGGGCAGGGGCCCTACGAGCAGTACTTC
CASNPGQGPYEQYF
>TRBJ2-2|TRBD2|TRBV4-1|NA
TGCGCCAGCAGCCTGAGCGGGGGCAACACCGGGGAGCTGTTTTTT
CASSLSGGNTGELFF
>TRBJ2-3|NA|TRBV4-1|NA
TGCGCCAGCAGCCAGAGCGTAAGCACAGATACGCAGTATTTT
CASSQSVSTDTQYF
>TRBJ1-1|NA|TRBV7-6|NA
TGTGCCAGCAGCCCCTCAGCTGAAGCTTTCTTT
CASSPSAEAFF
>TRBJ2-2|NA|TRBV10-1|few
TGCGCCAGCAGTGACAGGGACACCGGGGAGCTGTTTTTT
CASSDRDTGELFF
>TRBJ2-6|NA|TRBV9|once
TGTGCCAGCAGCGTAACAGGCTCTGGGGCCAACGTCCTGACTTTC
CASSVTGSGANVLTF
>TRBJ1-5|NA|TRBV19|NA
TGTGCCAGTAGTCCCCCGACAGGAATAGGGCTCAATCAGCCCCAGCATTTT
CASSPPTGIGLNQPQHF
>TRBJ2-7|TRBD2|TRBV13|NA
TGTGCCAGCAGCATTTTAGCGGGGGCTGCCTACGAGCAGTACTTC
CASSILAGAAYEQYF
>TRBJ2-7|TRBD1|TRBV18|NA
TGTGCCAGCTCACTTCCAGCCGGACAGGGAGGTTTTTACGAGCAGTACTTC
CASSLPAGQGGFYEQYF
>TRBJ1-1|NA|TRBV11-2|NA
TGTGCCAGCAGCTTAGATCGACAGGTGAACACTGAAGCTTTCTTT
CASSLDRQVNTEAFF
>TRBJ2-7|NA|TRBV19|NA
TGTGCCAGTAGTATCCGGCCCCAGGGAACAAACTCCTACGAGCAGTACTTC
CASSIRPQGTNSYEQYF
>TRBJ2-5|NA|TRBV5-4|once
TGTGCCAGCACCTTCCGACAGGAAAAAGAGACCCAGTACTTC
CASTFRQEKETQYF
>TRBJ2-2|NA|TRBV6-6|once
TGTGCCAGCAGCCCACTAGACACCGGGGAGCTGTTTTTT
CASSPLDTGELFF
>TRBJ2-7|TRBD2|TRBV7-9|NA
TGTGCCAGCAGCCCGCCCTTACGGACTAGCGAGCAGTACTTC
CASSPPLRTSEQYF
>TRBJ2-3|TRBD2|TRBV10-2|few
TGCGCCAGCAGCCCGGGACTACCCAGCACAGATACGCAGTATTTT
CASSPGLPSTDTQYF
>TRBJ2-4|NA|TRBV13|NA
TGTGCCAGCAGCTTCCGCGCAAACATTCAGTACTTC
CASSFRANIQYF
>TRBJ1-6|NA|TRBV5-6|NA
TGTGCCAGCAGCTTGGCGTCTTCACCCCTCCACTTT
CASSLASSPLHF
>TRBJ1-2|NA|TRBV5-4|NA
TGTGCCAGTATACAGGAGGGGTATGGCTACACCTTC
CASIQEGYGYTF
>TRBJ2-2|NA|TRBV5-4|NA
TGTGCCAGCAGCTTGCCCGGGGGGCCGAACACCGGGGAGCTGTTTTTT
CASSLPGGPNTGELFF
>TRBJ1-2|NA|TRBV28|NA
TGTGCCAGCAGTTTAAGTTGGGCAGCCAACGGCTACACCTTC
CASSLSWAANGYTF
>TRBJ2-1|TRBD1|TRBV19|once
TGTGCCAGTAGTCTGTGGACAGGGGGCTTGTACAATGAGCAGTTCTTC
CASSLWTGGLYNEQFF
>TRBJ1-1|NA|TRBV27|NA
TGTGCCAGCAGTTTATCTTACAGTTTGAACACTGAAGCTTTCTTT
CASSLSYSLNTEAFF
>TRBJ1-5|NA|TRBV2|NA
TGTGCCAGCAATGTCGGCAATCAGCCCCAGCATTTT
CASNVGNQPQHF
>TRBJ1-3|NA|TRBV9|NA
TGTGCCAGCAGCGTATCAGGGGTAGGAAACACCATATATTTT
CASSVSGVGNTIYF
>TRBJ2-2|NA|TRBV4-1|NA
TGCGCCAGCAGCCAAGACAGGGCTCCCGGGGAGCTGTTTTTT
CASSQDRAPGELFF
>TRBJ2-1|TRBD2|TRBV5-4|NA
TGTGCCAGCAGTCCCCGTAGCGGGGGGGCCTACAATGAGCAGTTCTTC
CASSPRSGGAYNEQFF